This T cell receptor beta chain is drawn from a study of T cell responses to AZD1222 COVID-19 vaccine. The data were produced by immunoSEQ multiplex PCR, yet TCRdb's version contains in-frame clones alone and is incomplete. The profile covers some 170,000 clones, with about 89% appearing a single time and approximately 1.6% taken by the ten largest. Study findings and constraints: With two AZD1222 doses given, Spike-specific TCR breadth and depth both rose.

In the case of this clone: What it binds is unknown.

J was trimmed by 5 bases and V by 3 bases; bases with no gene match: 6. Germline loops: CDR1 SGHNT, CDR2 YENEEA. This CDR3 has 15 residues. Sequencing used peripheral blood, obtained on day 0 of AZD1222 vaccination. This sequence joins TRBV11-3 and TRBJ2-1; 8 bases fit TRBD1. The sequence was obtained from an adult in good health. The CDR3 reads CASSFGGQGDNEQFF. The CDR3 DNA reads TGTGCCAGCAGCTTTGGAGGACAGGGCGACAATGAGCAGTTCTTC.